This T cell receptor beta chain derives from a study of T cell repertoires in cytomegalovirus infection. Across the study: It was the public TCR beta signatures that indicated both CMV infection and matching HLA type. Study-level points and caveats: HLA-C-restricted TCR beta clonotypes specific for CMV led the ex vivo response.

In its sample, this clonotype was seen many times. Antigen specificity is unknown. TCRdb recomputed calls from the reads with MiXCR, one row per CDR3 protein. The sample has about 250,000 distinct CDR3 sequences; 9% to 15% are singletons. The CDR3 is 13 amino acids. V lost 3 bases and J 5 bases, leaving 10 bases between the germline ends. CDR1 and CDR2 from the germline V gene are MGHRA and YSYEKL. Sequences were obtained from PBMCs. J is TRBJ1-2 and V is TRBV4-1; tentatively, D is TRBD1 (5 bases). The receptor comes from a human donor in good health (CMV status not recorded). Some clones in this sample may be carry-over from other donors' samples. The CDR3 DNA is TGCGCCAGCAGCCATGGGGACGGGTATGGCTACACCTTC. The encoded protein is CASSHGDGYGYTF.